Sequencing of this TCR beta chain was carried out in a study of cytotoxic CD8 clonotypes in ibrutinib-treated CLL. Background on the study: Response samples were taken after a median of approximately 11 months on treatment, range 6 to 36. An average of about 260,000 productive templates and around 100,000 productive rearrangements was obtained per sample.

TCRdb's table, derived via immunoSEQ multiplex PCR, lists solely in-frame clones and lacks some. The sample includes approximately 210,000 clones, approximately 68% seen only once; the top ten take around an eighth. The study, taken as a whole, reports: Rising at ibrutinib response, clonality subsequently fell back toward baseline at progression. Sample timing was unmatched between remission and later-progressing patients; lymph nodes unstudied.

Note on this clone: As yet, its antigen is unknown.

Trimming removed 5 bases from V and 0 bases from J; junction bases left unmatched: 9. CDR3 length: 18 amino acids. Germline CDR1 reads SQVTM; CDR2 reads ANQGSEA. The chain is built from TRBV29-1 and TRBJ2-1; 14 nucleotides line up with TRBD2. The input for sequencing was PBMCs, taken after 24 months of ibrutinib treatment. The TCR originated in a human donor with chronic lymphocytic leukemia. For the CDR3, the DNA is TGCAGCGTTCGCCGTTCGGGGACTAGCGGGAGCTCCTACAATGAGCAGTTCTTC. It translates to CSVRRSGTSGSSYNEQFF.